The T cell receptor (beta chain) under discussion was sequenced for a study of blood T cell repertoires in COVID-19. Germline CDR1 is SGHRS and CDR2 is YFSETQ. This CDR3 has 15 residues. V lost 0 bases to trimming and J lost 5 bases, with 14 bases between them. Sequenced by immunoSEQ multiplex PCR; TCRdb stores in-frame clones only, minus some. The sample holds 110,000 to 150,000 clones; 80% to 90% are singletons and the top ten take 10%. The V gene is TRBV5-1, the J gene TRBJ2-5; D may be TRBD1 (5 bases). The receptor comes from a man in his sixties with active or convalescent COVID-19. The sample comprised peripheral blood. The CDR3 sequence is CASSLEAGSLETQYF. The CDR3 DNA sequence: TGCGCCAGCAGCTTGGAAGCAGGGTCCCTCGAGACCCAGTACTTC.